This entry lists 14 T cell receptor beta chains sequenced from one sample in a study of beta chain features in type 1 diabetes. Isolated RNA was reverse transcribed in full, so expressed TCRB transcripts were sequenced. The data were produced by immunoSEQ multiplex PCR, yet TCRdb's version contains in-frame clones alone and is incomplete. Found here are around 300,000 clones, 8% of them singletons; the top ten hold over 0.8%. Input material: central memory CD4+ T cells from blood. These receptors came from a woman aged 18 to 35 in good health.

In its sample, this clone was seen a few times. The rearrangement uses TRBV2 and TRBJ2-2; 9 bases line up with TRBD1. Per germline, CDR1 SNHLY and CDR2 FYNNEI. The junction had 8 bases not matched to a gene; V was cut back by 6 bases and J by 6 bases. CDR3 length equals 15 residues. CDR3 coding DNA: TGTGCCAGCAGCCCCGGGACAGGGACCCCCGGGGAGCTGTTTTTT. It translates to CASSPGTGTPGELFF.

This clone was seen a handful of times. The rearrangement uses TRBV5-1 and TRBJ2-1; maybe TRBD1 (6 bases). V gave up 4 bases and J gave up 5 bases, with 16 bases separating them. This CDR3 region has 15 residues. Germline CDR1 and CDR2: SGHRS and YFSETQ. The CDR3 is CASSPGRGVNNEQFF. CDR3 nucleotide sequence: TGCGCCAGCAGCCCCGGCAGGGGCGTTAACAATGAGCAGTTCTTC.

For this clone: The junction departs from the called germline gene at one end, perhaps through a read error. Other DNA sequences within the sample encode an identical CDR3. The V gene is TRBV5-6, the J gene TRBJ1-5; D is possibly TRBD1 (5 bases). Looked up from germline, CDR1 is SGHDT and CDR2 is YYEEEE. This CDR3 has 17 residues. Here the CDR3 DNA reads TGCGCCAGCAGCTTCACGGTGGGTAGGGGTCGCAATCAGCCCCAGCATTTT. This codes for CASSFTVGRGRNQPQHF.

This chain joins TRBV4-3 and TRBJ2-5, with no clear D. The CDR3 has 15 amino acids. Deletions cut 1 base from V and 0 bases from J, with 9 bases between. Germline assignment: CDR1 LGHNA and CDR2 YSLEER. In nucleotides, the CDR3 is TGCGCCAGCAGCCAAGGGCTGGGCTACCAAGAGACCCAGTACTTC. Protein product: CASSQGLGYQETQYF.

This clone has only a few counts. The chain carries TRBV5-8 and TRBJ1-2; TRBD1 matches 9 bases. Germline V gene sequence: CDR1 SGHTS, CDR2 YDEGEE. The CDR3 is 14 amino acids. The V segment lost 1 base and the J segment 6 bases; nucleotides outside the gene matches: 4. This chain's CDR3 is CASSLKQGADGYTF. The CDR3 nucleotides read TGTGCCAGCAGCTTGAAACAGGGGGCAGATGGCTACACCTTC.

A few counts support this clone. The V and J genes are TRBV7-8 and TRBJ2-1, with 9 bases matching TRBD1. The CDR3 totals 14 residues. V was clipped by 5 bases and J by 8 bases; unmatched bases: 7. The germline gives CDR1 SGHVS, CDR2 FQNEAQ. This chain's CDR3 is CASSGSDRGDEQFF. In DNA form, the CDR3 reads TGTGCCAGCAGCGGATCAGACAGGGGGGATGAGCAGTTCTTC.

This clone was picked up a small number of times. The CDR3 DNA reads as TGCGCCAGCAGCTTGACTAGCGGGAGCTATGAGCAGTTCTTC. It specifies CASSLTSGSYEQFF. The rearrangement links TRBV5-1 to TRBJ2-1; 11 bases are a match to TRBD2. This CDR3 has 14 residues. J was trimmed by 8 bases and V by 1 base; bases with no gene match: 2. Germline V gene lookup returns CDR1 SGHRS and CDR2 YFSETQ.

The chain couples TRBV5-1 to TRBJ2-3; 12 bases are shared with TRBD2. The ends lost 4 bases at V and 2 bases at J; junction bases unmatched: 5. The length of the CDR3 is 16 residues. CDR1 and CDR2 (germline): SGHRS, YFSETQ. CDR3 amino acids: CASSPGLAGFTDTQYF. CDR3 bases: TGCGCCAGCAGCCCTGGACTAGCGGGATTCACAGATACGCAGTATTTT.

This clone came up a few times. The gene calls are TRBV4-3 and TRBJ2-1; D call uncertain. Germline V gene lookup returns CDR1 LGHNA and CDR2 YSLEER. V lost 1 base, J lost 0 bases, and 16 bases lay in between. The length of the CDR3 is 18 residues. The CDR3 nucleotides are TGCGCCAGCAGCCAAGGTCCCTACGACGGATCCTCCTACAATGAGCAGTTCTTC. Amino acid sequence: CASSQGPYDGSSYNEQFF.

The chain is built from TRBV7-2 and TRBJ2-1; D is unclear. The V gene's germline CDR1 is SGHTA and CDR2 FQGNSA. V gave up 4 bases and J gave up 11 bases, with 12 bases separating them. The CDR3 runs 12 residues. The CDR3 nucleotides read TGTGCCAGCAGCTCCAGAGGTTTGAAGCAGTTCTTC. Protein sequence: CASSSRGLKQFF.

The V and J genes are TRBV29-1 and TRBJ2-1; D may match TRBD1 or TRBD2 (5 bases each). Trimming removed 5 bases from V and 0 bases from J, with 11 bases in between. The germline V gene encodes CDR1 SQVTM and CDR2 ANQGSEA. This CDR3 comprises 14 residues. CDR3 region: CSVWDVSSYNEQFF. The CDR3 DNA is TGCAGCGTTTGGGACGTAAGCTCCTACAATGAGCAGTTCTTC.

This clone has a handful of counts. V usage is TRBV7-8 and J usage is TRBJ1-2; 8 positions agree with TRBD1. Germline CDR1 is SGHVS and CDR2 is FQNEAQ. The V gene end was trimmed by 8 bases and the J gene end by 8 bases; junction bases not matched to a gene: 16. CDR3 length: 15 residues. As DNA, the CDR3 is TGTGCCAGCGATAAGACAGGGGCCTCGCTTGGGGGCTACACCTTC. This encodes CASDKTGASLGGYTF.

The chain is built from TRBV21-1 and TRBJ2-5; no check of the table's D call, TRBD2, against the DNA was made. TRBV21-1 is a pseudogene. The CDR3 runs 14 residues. CDR3 nucleotide sequence: TGTGCCCCCAGCCCCGAGTTAGGAGGGGAGACCCAGTACTTC. It codes for CAPSPELGGETQYF.

In its sample, this clone was seen a few times. This sequence joins TRBV25-1 and TRBJ2-2, with D unresolved. This CDR3 comprises 14 residues. CDR1 is MGHDK and CDR2 is SYGVNS in the germline V gene. V lost 8 bases and J 3 bases, leaving 13 bases between the germline ends. CDR3 loop: CASAQSPYTGELFF. The CDR3 nucleotides read TGTGCCAGCGCCCAGAGTCCATACACCGGGGAGCTGTTTTTT.